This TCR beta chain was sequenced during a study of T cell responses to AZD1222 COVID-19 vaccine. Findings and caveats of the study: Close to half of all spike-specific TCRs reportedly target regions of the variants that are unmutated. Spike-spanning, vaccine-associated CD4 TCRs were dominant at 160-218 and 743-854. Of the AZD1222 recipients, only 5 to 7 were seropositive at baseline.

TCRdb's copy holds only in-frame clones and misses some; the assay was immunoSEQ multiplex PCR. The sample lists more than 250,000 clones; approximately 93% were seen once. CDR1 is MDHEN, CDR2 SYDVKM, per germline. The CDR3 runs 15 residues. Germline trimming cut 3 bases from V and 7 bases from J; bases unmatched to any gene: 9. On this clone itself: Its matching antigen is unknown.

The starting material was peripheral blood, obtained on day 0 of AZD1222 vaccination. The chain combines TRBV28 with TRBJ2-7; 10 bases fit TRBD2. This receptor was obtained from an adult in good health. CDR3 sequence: CASSFDLAGAGEQYF. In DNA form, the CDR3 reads TGTGCCAGCAGTTTCGATCTAGCGGGAGCGGGAGAGCAGTACTTC.